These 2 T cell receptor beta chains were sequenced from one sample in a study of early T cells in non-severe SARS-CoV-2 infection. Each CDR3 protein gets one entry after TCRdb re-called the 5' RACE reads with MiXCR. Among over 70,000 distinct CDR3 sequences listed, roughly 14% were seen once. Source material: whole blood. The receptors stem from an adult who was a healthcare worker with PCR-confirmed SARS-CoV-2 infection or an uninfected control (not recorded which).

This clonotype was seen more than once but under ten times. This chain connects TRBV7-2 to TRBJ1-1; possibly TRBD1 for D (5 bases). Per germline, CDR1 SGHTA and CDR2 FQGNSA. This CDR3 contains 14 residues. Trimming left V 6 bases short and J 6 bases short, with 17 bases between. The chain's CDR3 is CASSNNRRGAEAFF. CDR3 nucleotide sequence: TGTGCCAGCAGTAATAACCGACGGGGCGCTGAAGCTTTCTTT.

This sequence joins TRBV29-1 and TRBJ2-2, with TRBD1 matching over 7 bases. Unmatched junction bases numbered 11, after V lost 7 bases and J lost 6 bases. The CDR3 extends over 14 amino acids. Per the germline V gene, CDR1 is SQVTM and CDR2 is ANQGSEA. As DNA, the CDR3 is TGCAGCGCTATAGCACAGGGGTGGGCCGGGGAGCTGTTTTTT. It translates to CSAIAQGWAGELFF.